The source of this TCR beta chain is a study of response to subunit inactivated influenza vaccine. Findings and limits, study-wide: Only a handful of new T cells, the authors suggested, are recruited with each seasonal influenza vaccination.

TCRdb processed the RT-PCR reads anew with MiXCR; each CDR3 protein has one entry. The repertoire holds under 750,000 distinct CDR3 sequences, with about an eighth as singletons. Trimming cost V 3 bases and J 2 bases, with 17 bases left between them. The length of the CDR3 is 15 residues. Germline CDR1 DFQATT, CDR2 SNEGSKA (reference sequence). As concerns this clonotype: The antigen is not known.

This chain joins TRBV20-1 and TRBJ2-7; TRBD2 is a possible D gene (5 bases). The sample in question was PBMCs from blood, obtained on the day of vaccination. The TCR was taken from a man aged 45-65 years who received an inactivated influenza vaccine. CDR3 residues: CSASPHRGRPYEQYF. The CDR3 DNA reads TGCAGTGCTAGTCCGCATCGGGGTCGACCCTACGAGCAGTACTTC.